The clone carrying this T cell receptor beta chain was recorded once. As yet, its antigen is unknown. This sample is part of a study of shared clonotypes between healthy human individuals. Study details: Used for every donor were three CD4 naive, three CD4 memory, two CD8 naive and one CD8 memory plate.

Tens of thousands of T cell genomes, or roughly 180 ng DNA, went into the sorted-subset replicate PCRs. Clones were sequenced by immunoSEQ multiplex PCR, and TCRdb holds only the in-frame ones, with some missing. The repertoire holds about 2.4 million clones, with around nine tenths as singletons. Looked up from germline, CDR1 is MNHEY and CDR2 is SVGAGI. The V segment lost 8 bases and the J segment 7 bases; nucleotides outside the gene matches: 4. This CDR3 spans 13 amino acids. Points from the study as a whole: Blood was the sole source, and tissue repertoires probably differ.

The study drew all its donors from Caucasian adults living in Nashville, Tennessee. This rearrangement joins TRBV6-5 to TRBJ1-6; TRBD1 matches at 8 bases. Input material: naive CD4+ T cells sorted from blood. Subset denoted: CD45RA+ positively selected. The receptor's source is a man between 18 and 35 years old in good health. The CDR3 coding sequence is TGTGCCAGCGCAAGGACAGGGAATTCACCCCTCCACTTT. Translating it yields CASARTGNSPLHF.